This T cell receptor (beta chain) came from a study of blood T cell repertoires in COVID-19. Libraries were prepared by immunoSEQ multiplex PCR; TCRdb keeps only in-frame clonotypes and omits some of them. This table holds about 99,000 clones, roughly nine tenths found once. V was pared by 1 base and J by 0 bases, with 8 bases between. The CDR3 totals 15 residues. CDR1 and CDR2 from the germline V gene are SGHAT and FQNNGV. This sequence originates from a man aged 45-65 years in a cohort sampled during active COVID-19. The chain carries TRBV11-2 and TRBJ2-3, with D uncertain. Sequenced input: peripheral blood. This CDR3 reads CASSLVTPSTDTQYF. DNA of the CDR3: TGTGCCAGCAGCTTAGTGACACCAAGCACAGATACGCAGTATTTT.